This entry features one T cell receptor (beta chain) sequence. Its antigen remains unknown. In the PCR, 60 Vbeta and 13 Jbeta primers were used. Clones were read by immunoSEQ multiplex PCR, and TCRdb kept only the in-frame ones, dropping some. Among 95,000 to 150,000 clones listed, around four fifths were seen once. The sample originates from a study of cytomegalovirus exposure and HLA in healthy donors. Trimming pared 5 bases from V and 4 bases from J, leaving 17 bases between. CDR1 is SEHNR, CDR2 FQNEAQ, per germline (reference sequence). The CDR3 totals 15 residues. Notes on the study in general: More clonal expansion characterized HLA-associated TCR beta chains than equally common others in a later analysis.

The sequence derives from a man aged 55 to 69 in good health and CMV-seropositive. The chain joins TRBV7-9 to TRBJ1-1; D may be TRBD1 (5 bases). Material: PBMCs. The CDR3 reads CASSRRGGVGTEAFF. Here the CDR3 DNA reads TGTGCCAGCAGCCGACGGGGGGGTGTTGGCACTGAAGCTTTCTTT.